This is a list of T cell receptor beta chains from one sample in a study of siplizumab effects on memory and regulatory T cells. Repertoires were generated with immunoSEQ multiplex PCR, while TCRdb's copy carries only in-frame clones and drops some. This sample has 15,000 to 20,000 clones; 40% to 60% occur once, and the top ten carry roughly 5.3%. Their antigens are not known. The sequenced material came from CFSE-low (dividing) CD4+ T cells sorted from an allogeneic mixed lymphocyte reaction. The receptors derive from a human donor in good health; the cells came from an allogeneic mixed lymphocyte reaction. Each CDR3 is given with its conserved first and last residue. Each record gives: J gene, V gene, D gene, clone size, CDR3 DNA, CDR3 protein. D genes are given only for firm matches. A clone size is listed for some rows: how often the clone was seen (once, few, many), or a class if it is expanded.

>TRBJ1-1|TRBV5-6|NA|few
TGTGCCAGCTCAGGGATAGGGGCCTTTGATAACACTGAAGCTTTCTTT
CASSGIGAFDNTEAFF
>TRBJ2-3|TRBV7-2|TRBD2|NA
TGTGCCAGCAGACCTGCTAGCGGGGGGGCAGTAGATACGCAGTATTTT
CASRPASGGAVDTQYF
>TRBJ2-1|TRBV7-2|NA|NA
TGTGCCAGCAGCTTAGATAGGGGCTTCTACAATGAGCAGTTCTTC
CASSLDRGFYNEQFF
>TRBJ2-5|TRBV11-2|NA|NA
TGTGCCAGCAGCCCAGTCGTTGCAGAGACCCAGTACTTC
CASSPVVAETQYF
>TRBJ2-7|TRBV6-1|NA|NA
TGTGCCAGCAGTTCCCGTCCTGCTGAGGCGCAGTACTTC
CASSSRPAEAQYF
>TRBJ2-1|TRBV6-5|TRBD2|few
TGTGCCAGCAGAGACGGGGGGGCCGTTTGGGATGAGCAGTTCTTC
CASRDGGAVWDEQFF
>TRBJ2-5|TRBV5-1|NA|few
TGCGCCAGCAGCTTGGGACAAGAGACCCAGTACTTC
CASSLGQETQYF
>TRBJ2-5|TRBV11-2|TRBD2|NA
TGTGCCAGCAGCTCCAATAGCGGGGGAGCACAAGAGACCCAGTACTTC
CASSSNSGGAQETQYF
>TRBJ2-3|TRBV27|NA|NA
TGTGCCAGCAGAATGCAGGGGGGAGATACGCAGTATTTT
CASRMQGGDTQYF
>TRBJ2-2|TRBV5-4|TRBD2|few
TGTGCCAGCAGCCCCCGCGGGGGGGGCACCGGGGAGCTGTTTTTT
CASSPRGGGTGELFF
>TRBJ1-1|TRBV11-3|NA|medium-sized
TGTGCCAGCAGTTTTTCGTCCTTGAACACTGAAGCTTTCTTT
CASSFSSLNTEAFF
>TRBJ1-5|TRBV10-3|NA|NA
TGTGCCATCAGGGGTGGGGGGCATCAGCCCCAGCATTTT
CAIRGGGHQPQHF